One sample yielded the 21 T cell receptor beta chains listed below, sequenced in a study of T cell responses to AZD1222 COVID-19 vaccine. Clones were read by immunoSEQ multiplex PCR, and TCRdb kept only the in-frame ones, dropping some. Among about 96,000 clones listed, 80% to 90% were seen once. Sample: peripheral blood, taken on day 0 of AZD1222 vaccination. These receptors were obtained from an adult in good health.

The chain couples TRBV11-2 to TRBJ1-1; D is undetermined. Germline lookup yields CDR1 SGHAT and CDR2 FQNNGV. CDR3 size: 12 residues. Trimming pared 2 bases from V and 3 bases from J, leaving 4 bases between. The CDR3 reads CASSLYDTEAFF. The DNA for the CDR3 is TGTGCCAGCAGCTTATATGACACTGAAGCTTTCTTT. The whole variable domain, remainder taken from reference TRBV11-2 and TRBJ1-1, is EAGVAQSPRYKIIEKRQSVAFWCNPISGHATLYWYQQILGQGPKLLIQFQNNGVVDDSQLPKDRFSAERLKGVDSTLKIQPAKLEDSAVYLCASSLYDTEAFFGQGTRLTVV.

The J gene is TRBJ1-1, the V gene TRBV6-2 or TRBV6-3; D ambiguous. The germline CDR1 and CDR2 sequences are MNHEY and SVGEGT. The CDR3 runs to 15 residues. V lost 0 bases to trimming and J lost 7 bases, with 15 bases between them. The CDR3 reads CASSYSMGGADEAFF. The DNA of the CDR3 is TGTGCCAGCAGTTACTCGATGGGTGGCGCGGATGAAGCTTTCTTT.

This chain connects TRBV27 to TRBJ1-2; D call uncertain. In germline, CDR1 is MNHEY, CDR2 SMNVEV (reference sequence). The CDR3 runs 13 residues. V dropped 5 bases and J dropped 2 bases, with 9 bases sitting between them. The CDR3 loop is CASSQDGNYGYTF. Written as DNA, the CDR3 is TGTGCCAGCAGTCAAGACGGCAACTATGGCTACACCTTC.

The chain employs TRBV7-6 and TRBJ2-2; the D gene is possibly TRBD2 (6 bases). Germline CDR1 SGHVS, CDR2 FNYEAQ. There are 13 residues in the CDR3. V lost 4 bases, J lost 7 bases, and 10 bases lay in between. For the CDR3, the DNA is TGTGCCAGCAGCTCCGTGCGGGACGGGGAGCTGTTTTTT. Translating it yields CASSSVRDGELFF. The full variable domain, its missing parts supplied by reference TRBV7-6 and TRBJ2-2, is GAGVSQSPRYKVTKRGQDVALRCDPISGHVSLYWYRQALGQGPEFLTYFNYEAQQDKSGLPNDRFSAERPEGSISTLTIQRTEQRDSAMYRCASSSVRDGELFFGEGSRLTVL.

The chain recombines TRBV4-2 with TRBJ2-1; D remains unclear. Trimming shortened V by 1 base and J by 4 bases, and 14 bases separated the two germline ends. The germline V gene has CDR1 LGHNA and CDR2 YNFKEQ. The CDR3 covers 16 residues. This CDR3 reads CASSQGPAVSYNEQFF. The CDR3 region has the DNA TGTGCCAGCAGCCAAGGCCCTGCGGTCTCGTACAATGAGCAGTTCTTC.

This clone occurred once. The rearrangement joins TRBV20-1 to TRBJ2-7; possibly TRBD1 for D (5 bases). CDR3 length: 11 amino acids. V was cut by 0 bases and J by 7 bases, with 7 bases left in between. The germline V gene has CDR1 DFQATT and CDR2 SNEGSKA (reference sequence). The CDR3 sequence is CSARERTEQYF. Here the CDR3 DNA reads TGCAGTGCTAGAGAAAGGACAGAGCAGTACTTC.

The chain employs TRBV6-5 and TRBJ1-2; 8 nucleotides agree with TRBD1. The CDR3 length is 13 residues. Trimming took 7 bases from V and 7 from J; bases not matched to a gene: 8. Per the germline V gene, CDR1 is MNHEY and CDR2 is SVGAGI. CDR3 in DNA: TGTGCCAGCAAGACCCTACAGGGGGGTGGCTACACCTTC. Translating it yields CASKTLQGGGYTF.

This chain's CDR3 is CATSWDRYNEQFF. The CDR3 bases are TGTGCCACCAGCTGGGACAGATACAATGAGCAGTTCTTC. The chain joins TRBV15 to TRBJ2-1; 7 bases map to TRBD1. CDR3 size: 13 residues. Looked up from germline, CDR1 is LNHNV and CDR2 is YYDKDF (reference sequence). With 5 bases clipped from V and 4 bases from J, the junction kept 2 bases outside the gene matches.

This rearrangement joins TRBV7-9 to TRBJ1-1; a weak D match, TRBD1 (5 bases). Trimming took off 2 bases at V and 1 base at J, with 14 bases between the two ends. This CDR3 has 16 residues. From germline, CDR1 is SEHNR and CDR2 FQNEAQ (reference sequence). The DNA for the CDR3 is TGTGCCAGCAGCTTAAACCGGGACCTATGGAACACTGAAGCTTTCTTT. Protein product: CASSLNRDLWNTEAFF.

In this sample, this clone turned up once. The chain uses TRBV4-1 and TRBJ2-1; 9 bases align to TRBD2. The V segment lost 1 base and the J segment 0 bases; nucleotides outside the gene matches: 10. From germline, CDR1 is MGHRA and CDR2 YSYEKL. CDR3 length: 19 amino acids. The CDR3 sequence is CASSQAPGLAFSSYNEQFF. As DNA, the CDR3 is TGCGCCAGCAGCCAAGCCCCCGGACTAGCGTTCAGCTCCTACAATGAGCAGTTCTTC.

The chain combines TRBV7-3 with TRBJ2-2; TRBD2 might be the D (6 bases). Germline V gene lookup returns CDR1 SGHTA and CDR2 FQGTGA. Trimming left V 2 bases short and J 2 bases short, with 15 bases between. The CDR3 covers 17 residues. The CDR3 is CASSLYGGTPNTGELFF. The DNA of the CDR3 is TGTGCCAGCAGCTTATATGGCGGGACTCCAAACACCGGGGAGCTGTTTTTT.

The chain carries TRBV4-3 and TRBJ2-7; a weak D match, TRBD1 (6 bases). The CDR3 has 15 amino acids. Germline CDR1 and CDR2: LGHNA and YSLEER. The germline V and J ends were trimmed by 0 bases and 2 bases, with 11 bases remaining between them. Here the CDR3 reads CASSQDRDIAYEQYF. The CDR3, as DNA: TGCGCCAGCAGCCAAGACCGGGACATCGCCTACGAGCAGTACTTC.

As concerns this clone: The same CDR3 arises from other DNA sequences in this sample as well. The rearrangement links TRBV24-1 to TRBJ1-5; D is undetermined. V lost 3 bases and J 3 bases, leaving 2 bases between the germline ends. The CDR3 sequence is 12 residues long. Germline V lookup: CDR1 KGHDR, CDR2 SFDVKD. The CDR3 sequence is CATSDPNQPQHF. CDR3 bases: TGTGCCACCAGTGATCCCAATCAGCCCCAGCATTTT.

V gene TRBV5-1 combines with J gene TRBJ1-2; unclear D gene. Deletions cut 7 bases from V and 9 bases from J, with 19 bases between. The germline gives CDR1 SGHRS, CDR2 YFSETQ. The CDR3 totals 13 residues. As DNA, the CDR3 is TGCGCCAGCTCGCCTATACCCGGTGGGCGCTACACCTTC. Translated, it gives CASSPIPGGRYTF. Together with reference TRBV5-1 and TRBJ1-2, the CDR3 gives the full variable domain: KAGVTQTPRYLIKTRGQQVTLSCSPISGHRSVSWYQQTPGQGLQFLFEYFSETQRNKGNFPGRFSGRQFSNSRSEMNVSTLELGDSALYLCASSPIPGGRYTFGSGTRLTVV.

The genes are TRBV13 and TRBJ1-2, with D possibly being TRBD1 (5 bases). CDR1 and CDR2 from the germline V gene are PRHDT and FYEKMQ (reference sequence). The CDR3 has 12 residues. The germline V and J ends were trimmed by 0 bases and 9 bases, with 8 bases remaining between them. In DNA, the CDR3 is TGTGCCAGCAGCTTAGGTCAGGGAAGCTACACCTTC. As protein: CASSLGQGSYTF.

This sequence joins TRBV12-3 or TRBV12-4 and TRBJ1-1; 7 positions match TRBD1. This CDR3 has 13 residues. V was clipped by 6 bases and J by 0 bases; unmatched bases: 1. Here the CDR3 DNA reads TGTGCCAGCAGCGACAGGGTGAACACTGAAGCTTTCTTT. It specifies CASSDRVNTEAFF.

The chain combines TRBV2 with TRBJ2-3; D is ambiguous. CDR1 and CDR2 (germline): SNHLY, FYNNEI. Trimming stripped 11 bases from V and 1 base from J, with 13 bases between. This CDR3 has 13 amino acids. The CDR3 loop reads CAGDGQGTDTQYF. The DNA for the CDR3 is TGTGCCGGAGACGGGCAGGGCACAGATACGCAGTATTTT. Drawing the rest from reference TRBV2 and TRBJ2-3, the complete variable domain is EPEVTQTPSHQVTQMGQEVILRCVPISNHLYFYWYRQILGQKVEFLVSFYNNEISEKSEIFDDQFSVERPDGSNFTLKIRSTKLEDSAMYFCAGDGQGTDTQYFGPGTRLTVL.

In this sample, this clone turned up a few times. This chain joins TRBV2 and TRBJ2-7; perhaps D is TRBD1 or TRBD2 (5 bases each). In germline, CDR1 is SNHLY, CDR2 FYNNEI. V lost 8 bases to trimming and J lost 2 bases, with 7 bases between them. The CDR3 extends over 11 amino acids. Written as DNA, the CDR3 is TGTGCCAGCCGGGGCCCCTACGAGCAGTACTTC. Translation: CASRGPYEQYF.

The genes are TRBV20-1 and TRBJ2-3; D is undetermined. V lost 8 bases to trimming and J lost 6 bases, with 12 bases between them. The CDR3 covers 11 residues. CDR1 is DFQATT, CDR2 SNEGSKA, per germline (reference sequence). Here the CDR3 reads CSPSVADTQYF. The CDR3 region has the DNA TGCAGTCCCTCGGTTGCGGATACGCAGTATTTT.

The chain recombines TRBV19 with TRBJ1-1; 8 bases agree with TRBD1. J lost 0 bases, V lost 3 bases, and 6 bases had no gene match. Looked up from germline, CDR1 is LNHDA and CDR2 is SQIVND (reference sequence). This CDR3 is 16 amino acids long. CDR3: CASSMWQGALNTEAFF. The CDR3 DNA sequence: TGTGCCAGTAGTATGTGGCAGGGGGCCTTGAACACTGAAGCTTTCTTT.

This clone has just a few counts. This chain links TRBV19 with TRBJ1-1, with D perhaps matching TRBD1 (6 bases). Deletions cut 8 bases from V and 3 bases from J, with 25 bases between. Germline V gene data show CDR1 as LNHDA and CDR2 as SQIVND (reference sequence). This CDR3 contains 17 residues. The CDR3 DNA reads as TGTGCCAGTTACCCTACGCGGGCGGGGGCGTGGGACACTGAAGCTTTCTTT. This translates into CASYPTRAGAWDTEAFF.